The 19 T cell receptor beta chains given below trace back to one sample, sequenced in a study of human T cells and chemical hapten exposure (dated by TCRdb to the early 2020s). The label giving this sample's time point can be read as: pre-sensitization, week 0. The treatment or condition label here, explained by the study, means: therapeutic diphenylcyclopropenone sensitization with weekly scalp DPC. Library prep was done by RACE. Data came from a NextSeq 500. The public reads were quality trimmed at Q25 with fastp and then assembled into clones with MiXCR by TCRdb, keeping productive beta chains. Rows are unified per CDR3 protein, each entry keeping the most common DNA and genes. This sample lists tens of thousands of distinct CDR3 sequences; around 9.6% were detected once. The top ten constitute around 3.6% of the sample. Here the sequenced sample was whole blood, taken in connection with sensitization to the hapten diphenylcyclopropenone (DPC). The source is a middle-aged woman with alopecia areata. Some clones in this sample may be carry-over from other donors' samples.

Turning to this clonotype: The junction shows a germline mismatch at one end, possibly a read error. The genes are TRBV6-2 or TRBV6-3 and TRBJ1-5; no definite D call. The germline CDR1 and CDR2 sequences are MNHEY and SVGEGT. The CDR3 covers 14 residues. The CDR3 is CVSSYSGGNQPQHF. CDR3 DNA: TGTGTCAGCAGTTATTCGGGTGGCAATCAGCCCCAGCATTTT.

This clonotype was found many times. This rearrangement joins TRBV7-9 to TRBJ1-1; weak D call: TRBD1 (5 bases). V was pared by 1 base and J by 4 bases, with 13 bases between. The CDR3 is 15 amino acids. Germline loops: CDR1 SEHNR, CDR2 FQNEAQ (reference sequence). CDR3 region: CASSLEAGYSTEAFF. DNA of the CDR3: TGTGCCAGCAGCTTAGAGGCAGGGTATAGCACTGAAGCTTTCTTT.

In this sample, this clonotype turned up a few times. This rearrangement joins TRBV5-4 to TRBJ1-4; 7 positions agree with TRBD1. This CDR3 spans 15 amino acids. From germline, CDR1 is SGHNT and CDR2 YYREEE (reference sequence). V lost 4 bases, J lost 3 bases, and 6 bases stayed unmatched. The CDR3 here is CASSRGTVPNEKLFF. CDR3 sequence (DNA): TGTGCCAGCAGCAGAGGGACAGTCCCTAATGAAAAACTGTTTTTT.

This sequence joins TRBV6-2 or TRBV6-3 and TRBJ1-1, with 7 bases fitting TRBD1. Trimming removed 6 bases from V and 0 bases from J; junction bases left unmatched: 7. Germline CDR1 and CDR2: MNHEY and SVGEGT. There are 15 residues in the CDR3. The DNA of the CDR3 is TGTGCCAGCAGCGGGACAGCCACCTTGAACACTGAAGCTTTCTTT. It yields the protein CASSGTATLNTEAFF.

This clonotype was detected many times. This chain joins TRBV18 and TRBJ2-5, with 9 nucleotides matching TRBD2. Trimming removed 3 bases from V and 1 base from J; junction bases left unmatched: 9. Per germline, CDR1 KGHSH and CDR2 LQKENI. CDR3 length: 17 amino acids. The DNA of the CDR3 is TGTGCCAGCTCACCGACTAGCGGAATGAACCGCCAAGAGACCCAGTACTTC. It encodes CASSPTSGMNRQETQYF.

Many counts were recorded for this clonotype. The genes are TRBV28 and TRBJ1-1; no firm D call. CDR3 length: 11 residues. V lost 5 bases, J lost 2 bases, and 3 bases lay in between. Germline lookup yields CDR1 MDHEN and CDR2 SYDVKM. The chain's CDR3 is CASSVNTEAFF. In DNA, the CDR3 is TGTGCCAGCAGTGTTAACACTGAAGCTTTCTTT.

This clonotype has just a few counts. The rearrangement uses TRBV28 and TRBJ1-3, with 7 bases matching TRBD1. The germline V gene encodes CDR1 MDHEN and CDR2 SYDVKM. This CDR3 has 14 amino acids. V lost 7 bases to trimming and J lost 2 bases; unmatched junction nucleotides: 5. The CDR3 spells CASIQGGTGNTIYF. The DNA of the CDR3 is TGTGCCAGCATTCAGGGGGGAACTGGAAACACCATATATTTT.

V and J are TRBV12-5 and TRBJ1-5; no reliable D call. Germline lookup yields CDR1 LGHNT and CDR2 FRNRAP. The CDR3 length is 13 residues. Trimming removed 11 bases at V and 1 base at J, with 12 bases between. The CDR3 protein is CAGRVSSNQPQHF. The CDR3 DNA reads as TGTGCTGGGCGGGTTTCGAGCAATCAGCCCCAGCATTTT.

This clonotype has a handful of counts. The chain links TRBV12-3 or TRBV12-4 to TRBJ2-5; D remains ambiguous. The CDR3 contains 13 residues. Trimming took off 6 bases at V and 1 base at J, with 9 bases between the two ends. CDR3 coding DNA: TGTGCCAGCAGCGCGGCTTTCCAAGAGACCCAGTACTTC. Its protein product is CASSAAFQETQYF.

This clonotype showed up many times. For the CDR3, the DNA is TGTGCCAGCAGCTTAGCGGGGGGGCCCGGGGATACGCAGTATTTT. Translated, it gives CASSLAGGPGDTQYF. The rearrangement joins TRBV5-4 to TRBJ2-3; TRBD2 aligns across 10 bases. Germline V CDR1 and CDR2: SGHNT, YYREEE (reference sequence). J lost 6 bases, V lost 2 bases, and 6 bases had no gene match. The CDR3 runs 15 residues. Full variable domain (missing parts from reference TRBV5-4 and TRBJ2-3): ETGVTQSPTHLIKTRGQQVTLRCSSQSGHNTVSWYQQALGQGPQFIFQYYREEENGRGNFPPRFSGLQFPNYSSELNVNALELDDSALYLCASSLAGGPGDTQYFGPGTRLTVL.

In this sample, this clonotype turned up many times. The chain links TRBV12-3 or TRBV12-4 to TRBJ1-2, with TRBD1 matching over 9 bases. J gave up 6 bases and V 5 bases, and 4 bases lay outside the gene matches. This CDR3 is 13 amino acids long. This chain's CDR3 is CASSLTGGNGYTF. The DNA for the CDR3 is TGTGCCAGCAGTCTCACAGGGGGCAATGGCTACACCTTC.

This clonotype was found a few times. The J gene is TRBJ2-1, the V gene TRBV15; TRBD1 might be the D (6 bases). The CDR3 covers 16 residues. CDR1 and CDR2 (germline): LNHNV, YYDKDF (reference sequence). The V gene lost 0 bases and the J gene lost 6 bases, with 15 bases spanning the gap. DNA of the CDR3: TGTGCCACCAGCAGAGACCACGCAGGGGTCGGCAATGAGCAGTTCTTC. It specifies CATSRDHAGVGNEQFF.

The CDR3 spells CSVGAASTQPQHF. CDR3 nucleotide sequence: TGCAGCGTTGGGGCAGCGTCGACTCAGCCCCAGCATTTT. The chain is built from TRBV29-1 and TRBJ1-5; unclear D gene. This CDR3 contains 13 residues. V lost 4 bases, J lost 6 bases, and 13 bases lay in between. CDR1 SQVTM and CDR2 ANQGSEA come from the germline V gene.

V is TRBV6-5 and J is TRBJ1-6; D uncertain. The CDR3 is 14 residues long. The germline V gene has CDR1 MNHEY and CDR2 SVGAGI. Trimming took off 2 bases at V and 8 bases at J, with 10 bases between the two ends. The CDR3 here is CASSYDGPDSPLHF. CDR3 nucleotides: TGTGCCAGCAGTTACGACGGCCCAGATTCACCCCTCCACTTT.

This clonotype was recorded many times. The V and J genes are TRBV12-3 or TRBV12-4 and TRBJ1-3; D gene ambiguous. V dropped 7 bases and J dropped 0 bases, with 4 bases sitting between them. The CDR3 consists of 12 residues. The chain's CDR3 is CASTLSGNTIYF. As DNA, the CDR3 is TGTGCCAGCACCCTCTCTGGAAACACCATATATTTT.

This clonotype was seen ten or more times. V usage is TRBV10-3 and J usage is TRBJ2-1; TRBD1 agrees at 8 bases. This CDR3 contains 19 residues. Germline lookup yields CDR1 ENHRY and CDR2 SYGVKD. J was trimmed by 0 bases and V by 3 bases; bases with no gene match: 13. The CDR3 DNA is TGTGCCATCAGTGATACTCCGGGACAGGTATTACACTCCTACAATGAGCAGTTCTTC. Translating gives CAISDTPGQVLHSYNEQFF.

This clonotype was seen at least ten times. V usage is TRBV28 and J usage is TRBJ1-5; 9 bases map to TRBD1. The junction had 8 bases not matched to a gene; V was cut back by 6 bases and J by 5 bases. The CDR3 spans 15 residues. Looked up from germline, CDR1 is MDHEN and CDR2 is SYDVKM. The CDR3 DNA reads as TGTGCCAGCAGCTCACCGGGACAGGGTTATCAGCCCCAGCATTTT. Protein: CASSSPGQGYQPQHF.

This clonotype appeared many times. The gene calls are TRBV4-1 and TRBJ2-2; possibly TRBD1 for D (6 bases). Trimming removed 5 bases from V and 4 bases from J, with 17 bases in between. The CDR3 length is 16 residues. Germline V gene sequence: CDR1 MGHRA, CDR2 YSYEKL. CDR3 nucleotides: TGCGCCAGCAGCAGAGGGGCCAGGGGATCCACCGGGGAGCTGTTTTTT. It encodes CASSRGARGSTGELFF.

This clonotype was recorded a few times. DNA of the CDR3: TGTGCCAGTAGTTCCGGGACTAGCGGGGTAGATACGCAGTATTTT. Translated, it gives CASSSGTSGVDTQYF. V usage is TRBV19 and J usage is TRBJ2-3; 13 nucleotides match TRBD2. Losses at the gene ends were 5 bases for V and 5 bases for J; bases not matched to a gene: 4. This CDR3 has 15 amino acids. CDR1 is LNHDA and CDR2 is SQIVND in the germline V gene (reference sequence).